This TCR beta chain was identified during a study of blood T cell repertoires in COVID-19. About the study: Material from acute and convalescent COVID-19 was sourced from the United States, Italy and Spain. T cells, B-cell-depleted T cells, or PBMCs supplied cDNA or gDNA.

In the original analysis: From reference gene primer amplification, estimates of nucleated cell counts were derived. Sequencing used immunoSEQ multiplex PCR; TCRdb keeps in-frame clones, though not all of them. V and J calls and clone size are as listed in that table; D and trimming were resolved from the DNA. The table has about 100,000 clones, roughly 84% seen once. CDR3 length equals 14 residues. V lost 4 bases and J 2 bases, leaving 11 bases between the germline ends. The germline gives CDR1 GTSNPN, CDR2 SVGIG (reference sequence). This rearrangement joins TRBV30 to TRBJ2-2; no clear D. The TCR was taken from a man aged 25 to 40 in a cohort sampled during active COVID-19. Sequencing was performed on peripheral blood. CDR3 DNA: TGTGCCTGGAAAGGCGGTCCAAACACCGGGGAGCTGTTTTTT. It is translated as CAWKGGPNTGELFF.